These 25 T cell receptor beta chains share one sample of origin, sequenced in a study of blood T cells in healthy people across ages. PCR was performed a second time for roughly 7 to 12 cycles using a sample-barcoded 5' primer and a J-beta primer mix. Via MiXCR, TCRdb re-called the 5' RACE reads, giving one row per CDR3 protein. The sample shows about 730,000 distinct CDR3 sequences, roughly 43% of them seen only once. The material sequenced was blood. Source of these receptors: a woman in her sixties or seventies in good health.

V and J are TRBV5-1 and TRBJ2-1, with D maybe TRBD1 (7 bases). Between the trimmed V and J ends, which lost 2 bases and 9 bases, there was a span of 21 bases. Germline loops: CDR1 SGHRS, CDR2 YFSETQ. The CDR3 totals 16 residues. The CDR3 here is CASSFNRGLQGGEQFF. CDR3 in DNA: TGCGCCAGCAGCTTCAACAGGGGTCTTCAGGGAGGTGAGCAGTTCTTC.

The chain couples TRBV10-3 to TRBJ2-3, with 12 bases fitting TRBD2. This CDR3 contains 17 residues. Trimming took 0 bases from V and 5 from J; bases not matched to a gene: 6. From germline, CDR1 is ENHRY and CDR2 SYGVKD. The CDR3 is CAISESMATSGRDTQYF. DNA for the CDR3: TGTGCCATCAGTGAGTCGATGGCGACTAGCGGGAGAGATACGCAGTATTTT.

Only one count was recorded for this clonotype. The chain combines TRBV20-1 with TRBJ2-3; 7 bases map to TRBD1. This CDR3 spans 16 amino acids. Germline assignment: CDR1 DFQATT and CDR2 SNEGSKA (reference sequence). Trimming took 3 bases from V and 0 from J; bases not matched to a gene: 9. The CDR3, as DNA: TGCAGTGCTAGGCCCTTGAGGGGGCCGAGCACAGATACGCAGTATTTT. It is translated as CSARPLRGPSTDTQYF.

V usage is TRBV27 and J usage is TRBJ2-5, with 9 bases matching TRBD1. CDR1 is MNHEY, CDR2 SMNVEV, per germline (reference sequence). CDR3 length: 15 amino acids. Trimming cost V 5 bases and J 11 bases; bases outside gene matches: 15. CDR3 in DNA: TGTGCCAGCAGTAAGGGACAGGGCTTCTACAATGAGCAGTACTTC. Protein product: CASSKGQGFYNEQYF.

The chain employs TRBV9 and TRBJ2-2; 11 nucleotides line up with TRBD2. Germline values: CDR1 SGDLS, CDR2 YYNGEE. The V and J ends lost 2 bases and 7 bases, in that order; junction bases with no gene match: 4. CDR3 size: 15 residues. CDR3 DNA: TGTGCCAGCAGCGTCCTAGCGGGGGGTGGCGGGGAGCTGTTTTTT. Protein: CASSVLAGGGGELFF.

The chain recombines TRBV9 with TRBJ2-5, with unresolved D. The CDR3 is 13 amino acids. Germline values: CDR1 SGDLS, CDR2 YYNGEE. Trimming took 0 bases from V and 8 from J, leaving 11 bases between them. The CDR3 region is CASSVDADGTQYF. Here the CDR3 DNA reads TGTGCCAGCAGCGTAGATGCGGACGGAACCCAGTACTTC. Combining the CDR3 with reference TRBV9 and TRBJ2-5 gives the whole variable domain DSGVTQTPKHLITATGQRVTLRCSPRSGDLSVYWYQQSLDQGLQFLIQYYNGEERAKGNILERFSAQQFPDLHSELNLSSLELGDSALYFCASSVDADGTQYFGPGTRLLVL.

The rearrangement uses TRBV28 and TRBJ2-1, with 7 bases fitting TRBD2. The CDR3 length is 16 residues. V trimming: 5 bases; J trimming: 4 bases; junction bases outside the gene matches: 11. Germline CDR1 MDHEN, CDR2 SYDVKM. The DNA of the CDR3 is TGTGCCAGCAGTCCGGGTGGGGAGGGACCGTACAATGAGCAGTTCTTC. Its protein product is CASSPGGEGPYNEQFF. Full variable domain (outside the CDR3, taken from reference TRBV28 and TRBJ2-1): DVKVTQSSRYLVKRTGEKVFLECVQDMDHENMFWYRQDPGLGLRLIYFSYDVKMKEKGDIPEGYSVSREKKERFSLILESASTNQTSMYLCASSPGGEGPYNEQFFGPGTRLTVL.

A word on this clonotype: A much more abundant neighbour one base away suggests this may be a read error. The chain combines TRBV15 with TRBJ2-7; TRBD2 aligns across 14 bases. Trimming at V came to 5 bases and at J to 7 bases, leaving 7 bases not matched to a gene. This CDR3 spans 15 amino acids. Looked up from germline, CDR1 is LNHNV and CDR2 is YYDKDF (reference sequence). CDR3 loop: CATSWTSGRYNEQYF. The CDR3 DNA is TGTGCCACCAGCTGGACTAGCGGGAGGTACAATGAGCAGTACTTC.

The sample holds a few counts of this clonotype. The chain links TRBV20-1 to TRBJ1-5; D perhaps matches TRBD1 (6 bases). CDR1 is DFQATT and CDR2 is SNEGSKA in the germline V gene (reference sequence). The CDR3 covers 16 residues. Trimming stripped 5 bases from V and 2 bases from J, with 19 bases between. This CDR3 reads CSAPDRTADRNQPQHF. As DNA, the CDR3 is TGCAGTGCTCCCGACCGGACAGCGGACCGCAATCAGCCCCAGCATTTT.

The count of this clonotype is one. The V and J genes are TRBV29-1 and TRBJ2-5; the match to TRBD1 covers 9 bases. The CDR3 runs to 14 residues. The germline gives CDR1 SQVTM, CDR2 ANQGSEA. The V segment lost 0 bases and the J segment 5 bases; nucleotides outside the gene matches: 4. DNA of the CDR3: TGCAGCGTTGAAGATACAGGGGGCCCGGAGACCCAGTACTTC. It encodes CSVEDTGGPETQYF.

This clonotype has just a few counts. The J gene is TRBJ2-5, the V gene TRBV20-1; possibly TRBD1 for D (6 bases). The V end lost 6 bases, the J end lost 3 bases, and 14 bases lay between the germline ends. Looked up from germline, CDR1 is DFQATT and CDR2 is SNEGSKA (reference sequence). The CDR3 loop spans 13 amino acids. This CDR3 reads CSAPQGAKETQYF. CDR3 bases: TGCAGTGCCCCACAGGGTGCAAAAGAGACCCAGTACTTC.

The chain joins TRBV7-6 to TRBJ2-7; maybe TRBD1 (6 bases). Looked up from germline, CDR1 is SGHVS and CDR2 is FNYEAQ. The CDR3 contains 16 residues. V dropped 5 bases and J dropped 4 bases, with 21 bases sitting between them. The CDR3 loop is CASSPRGSNPSYEQYF. Here the CDR3 DNA reads TGTGCCAGCAGCCCCAGGGGCAGTAACCCGTCTTACGAGCAGTACTTC.

This chain joins TRBV11-2 and TRBJ1-4; weak D call: TRBD1 (5 bases). Germline V gene data show CDR1 as SGHAT and CDR2 as FQNNGV. The V and J ends lost 1 base and 7 bases respectively, with 13 bases between them. CDR3 length: 15 amino acids. The CDR3 region is CASSLVLGTGEKLFF. The CDR3 DNA follows: TGTGCCAGCAGCTTAGTTCTGGGAACAGGTGAAAAACTGTTTTTT.

This clonotype has only a few counts. This chain links TRBV4-3 with TRBJ2-6; D is unresolved. This CDR3 comprises 16 residues. V was cut by 0 bases and J by 0 bases, with 6 bases left in between. In germline, CDR1 is LGHNA, CDR2 YSLEER. The CDR3 here is CASSQDGHSGANVLTF. In DNA, the CDR3 is TGCGCCAGCAGCCAAGACGGTCACTCTGGGGCCAACGTCCTGACTTTC.

This chain connects TRBV13 to TRBJ1-1; unclear D gene. This CDR3 contains 17 residues. Looked up from germline, CDR1 is PRHDT and CDR2 is FYEKMQ (reference sequence). V lost 2 bases, J lost 0 bases, and 16 bases lay in between. CDR3 in DNA: TGTGCCAGCAGCTTAATGGAGGATAGAACCCTGAACACTGAAGCTTTCTTT. Translating gives CASSLMEDRTLNTEAFF.

The chain carries TRBV15 and TRBJ1-1; unclear D gene. Trimming shortened V by 5 bases and J by 6 bases, and 16 bases separated the two germline ends. CDR3 length equals 14 residues. Per germline, CDR1 LNHNV and CDR2 YYDKDF (reference sequence). This CDR3 is CATSEPGEWAEAFF. CDR3 DNA: TGTGCCACCAGCGAGCCCGGGGAGTGGGCTGAAGCTTTCTTT. Full variable domain (rest looked up from reference TRBV15 and TRBJ1-1): DAMVIQNPRYQVTQFGKPVTLSCSQTLNHNVMYWYQQKSSQAPKLLFHYYDKDFNNEADTPDNFQSRRPNTSFCFLDIRSPGLGDTAMYLCATSEPGEWAEAFFGQGTRLTVV.

The chain links TRBV4-2 to TRBJ2-3, with 13 bases that match TRBD2. Germline values: CDR1 LGHNA, CDR2 YNFKEQ. Trimming took 4 bases from V and 6 from J; bases not matched to a gene: 7. The CDR3 has 16 residues. The CDR3 nucleotides read TGTGCCAGCAGCCGGGGGACTAGCGGGACCCAGGATACGCAGTATTTT. It encodes CASSRGTSGTQDTQYF.

In its sample, this clonotype was seen a few times. The gene calls are TRBV6-4 and TRBJ1-6; D gene unclear. The V end lost 2 bases, the J end lost 9 bases, and 8 bases lay between the germline ends. The CDR3 sequence is 13 residues long. Germline V lookup: CDR1 MRHNA, CDR2 SNTAGT. The CDR3 DNA reads TGTGCCAGCAGTGACACAAACCTTTCACCCCTCCACTTT. This translates into CASSDTNLSPLHF.

This clonotype showed up many times. The chain has TRBV7-2 and TRBJ2-7, with 7 positions matching TRBD1. V lost 6 bases, J lost 2 bases, and 7 bases stayed unmatched. The CDR3 has 14 residues. The V gene's germline CDR1 is SGHTA and CDR2 FQGNSA. CDR3 DNA sequence: TGTGCCAGCAGTCCTTTGACAGGGCCCTACGAGCAGTACTTC. Its translation: CASSPLTGPYEQYF. Together with reference TRBV7-2 and TRBJ2-7, the CDR3 gives the full variable domain: GAGVSQSPSNKVTEKGKDVELRCDPISGHTALYWYRQSLGQGLEFLIYFQGNSAPDKSGLPSDRFSAERTGGSVSTLTIQRTQQEDSAVYLCASSPLTGPYEQYFGPGTRLTVT.

The gene calls are TRBV3-1 and TRBJ1-5; weak D call: TRBD1 (6 bases). The V gene's germline CDR1 is LGHDT and CDR2 YNNKEL (reference sequence). The CDR3 is 15 residues long. Trimming stripped 4 bases from V and 2 bases from J, with 12 bases between. The CDR3 loop is CASSPGAGGNQPQHF. The DNA for the CDR3 is TGTGCCAGCAGCCCGGGGGCAGGGGGCAATCAGCCCCAGCATTTT.

This clonotype was seen a handful of times. The genes are TRBV20-1 and TRBJ2-7; D might be TRBD2 (6 bases). The CDR3 length is 13 residues. CDR1 and CDR2 (germline): DFQATT, SNEGSKA (reference sequence). CDR3 in amino acids: CRPRASDSYEQYF. CDR3 in DNA: TGCAGACCCAGGGCTAGCGACTCCTACGAGCAGTACTTC.

This clonotype was counted a few times. This chain connects TRBV20-1 to TRBJ2-1, with TRBD2 identical over 14 bases. J was trimmed by 6 bases and V by 6 bases; bases with no gene match: 7. Per the germline V gene, CDR1 is DFQATT and CDR2 is SNEGSKA (reference sequence). There are 15 residues in the CDR3. CDR3 bases: TGCAGTGCCGACCACGGACTAGCGGGGGGCAATGAGCAGTTCTTC. This translates into CSADHGLAGGNEQFF.

This clonotype was found once. This rearrangement joins TRBV4-3 to TRBJ1-6; D gene unclear. CDR3 length: 17 residues. The V end was cut by 2 bases, the J end by 7 bases, with 18 bases between. Germline CDR1 LGHNA, CDR2 YSLEER. The CDR3 bases are TGCGCCAGCAGCCAATTAGGACCGGGTCGCGGGAATTCACCCCTCCACTTT. Protein: CASSQLGPGRGNSPLHF.

The rearrangement links TRBV6-5 to TRBJ2-7; weak D call: TRBD2 (5 bases). Germline CDR1 and CDR2: MNHEY and SVGAGI. The V end lost 3 bases, the J end lost 0 bases, and 9 bases lay between the germline ends. The CDR3 contains 14 residues. CDR3 amino acids: CASSYSRDSYEQYF. The CDR3 nucleotides read TGTGCCAGCAGTTATTCGAGGGACTCCTACGAGCAGTACTTC.

The sample holds a few counts of this clonotype. The V call is TRBV6-1, the J call TRBJ2-4; TRBD1 or TRBD2 may be the D gene (5 bases each). The germline V gene has CDR1 MNHNS and CDR2 SASEGT. CDR3 length equals 13 residues. The V end lost 5 bases, the J end lost 13 bases, and 18 bases lay between the germline ends. CDR3 in DNA: TGTGCCAGCAGTATCGGGGACGAGGGATTCCAGTACTTC. It is translated as CASSIGDEGFQYF.